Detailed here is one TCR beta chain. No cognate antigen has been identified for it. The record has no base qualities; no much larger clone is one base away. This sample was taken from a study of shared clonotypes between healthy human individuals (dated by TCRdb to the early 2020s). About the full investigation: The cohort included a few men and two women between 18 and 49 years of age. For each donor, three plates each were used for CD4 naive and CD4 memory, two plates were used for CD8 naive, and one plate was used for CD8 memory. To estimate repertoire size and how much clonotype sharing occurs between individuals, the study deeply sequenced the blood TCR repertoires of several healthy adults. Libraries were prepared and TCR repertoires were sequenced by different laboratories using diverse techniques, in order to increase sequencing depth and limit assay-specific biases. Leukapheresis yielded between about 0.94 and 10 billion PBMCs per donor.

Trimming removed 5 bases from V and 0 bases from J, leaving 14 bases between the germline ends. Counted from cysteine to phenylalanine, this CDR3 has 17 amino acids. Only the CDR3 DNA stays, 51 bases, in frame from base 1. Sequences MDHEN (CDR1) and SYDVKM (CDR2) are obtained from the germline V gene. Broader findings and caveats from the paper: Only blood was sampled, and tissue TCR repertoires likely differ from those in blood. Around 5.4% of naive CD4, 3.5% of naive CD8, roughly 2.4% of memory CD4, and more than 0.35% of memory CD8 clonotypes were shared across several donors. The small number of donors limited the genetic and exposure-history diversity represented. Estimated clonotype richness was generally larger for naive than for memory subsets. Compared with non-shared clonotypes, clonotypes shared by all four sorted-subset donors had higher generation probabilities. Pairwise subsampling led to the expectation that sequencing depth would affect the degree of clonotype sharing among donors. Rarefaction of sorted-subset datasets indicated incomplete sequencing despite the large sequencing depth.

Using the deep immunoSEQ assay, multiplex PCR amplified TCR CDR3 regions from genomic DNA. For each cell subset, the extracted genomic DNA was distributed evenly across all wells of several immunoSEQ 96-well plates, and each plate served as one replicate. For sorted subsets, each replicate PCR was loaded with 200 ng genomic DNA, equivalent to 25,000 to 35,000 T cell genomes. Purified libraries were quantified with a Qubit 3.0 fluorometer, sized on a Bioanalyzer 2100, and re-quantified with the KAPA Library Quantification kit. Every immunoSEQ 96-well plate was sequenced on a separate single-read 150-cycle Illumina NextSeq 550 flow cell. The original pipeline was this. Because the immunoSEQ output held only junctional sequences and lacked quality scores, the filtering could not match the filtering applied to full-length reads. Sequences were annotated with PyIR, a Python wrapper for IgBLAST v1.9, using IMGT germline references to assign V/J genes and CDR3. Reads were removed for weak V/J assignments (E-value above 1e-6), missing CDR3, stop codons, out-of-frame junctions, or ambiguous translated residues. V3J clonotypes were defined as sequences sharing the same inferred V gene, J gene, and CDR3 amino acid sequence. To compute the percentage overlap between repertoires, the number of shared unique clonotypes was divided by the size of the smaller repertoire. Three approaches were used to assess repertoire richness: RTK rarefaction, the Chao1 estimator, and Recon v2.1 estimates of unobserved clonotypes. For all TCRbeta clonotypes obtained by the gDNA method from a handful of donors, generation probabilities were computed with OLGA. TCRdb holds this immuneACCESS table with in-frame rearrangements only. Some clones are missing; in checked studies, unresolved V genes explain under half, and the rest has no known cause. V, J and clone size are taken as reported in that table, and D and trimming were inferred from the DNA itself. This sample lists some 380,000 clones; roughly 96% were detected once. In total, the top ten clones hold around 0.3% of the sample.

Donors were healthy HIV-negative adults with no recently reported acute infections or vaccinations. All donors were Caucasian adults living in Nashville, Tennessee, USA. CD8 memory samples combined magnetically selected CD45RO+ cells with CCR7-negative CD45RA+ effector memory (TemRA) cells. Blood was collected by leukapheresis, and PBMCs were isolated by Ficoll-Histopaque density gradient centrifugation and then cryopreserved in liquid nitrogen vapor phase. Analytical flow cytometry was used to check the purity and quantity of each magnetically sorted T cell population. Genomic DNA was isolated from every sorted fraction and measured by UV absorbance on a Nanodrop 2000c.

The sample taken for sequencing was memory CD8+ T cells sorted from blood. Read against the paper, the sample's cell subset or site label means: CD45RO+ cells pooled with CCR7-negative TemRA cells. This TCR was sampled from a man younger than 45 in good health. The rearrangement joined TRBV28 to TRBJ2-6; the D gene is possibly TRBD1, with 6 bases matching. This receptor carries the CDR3 CASSTGQLSSGANVLTF. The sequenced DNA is TGTGCCAGCAGTACAGGACAGCTCAGCTCTGGGGCCAACGTCCTGACTTTC. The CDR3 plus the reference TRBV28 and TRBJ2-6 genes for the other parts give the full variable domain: DVKVTQSSRYLVKRTGEKVFLECVQDMDHENMFWYRQDPGLGLRLIYFSYDVKMKEKGDIPEGYSVSREKKERFSLILESASTNQTSMYLCASSTGQLSSGANVLTFGAGSRLTVL.